This T cell receptor beta chain was identified during a study of Graves' ophthalmopathy and Graves' hyperthyroidism. Study findings and constraints: The majority of expanded thyroid clonotypes above 0.001 frequency also occurred in blood.

J lost 4 bases, V lost 5 bases, and 8 bases had no gene match. Looked up from germline, CDR1 is SGHTA and CDR2 is FQGNSA. This CDR3 contains 16 residues. Concerning this clonotype: Its antigen is undetermined.

RNA transcripts yielded amplified TCR beta CDR3 regions. HTBI primers served in a first-round RT-PCR, which a second-round multiplex PCR followed. TCRdb recomputed calls from the multiplex PCR reads with MiXCR, one row per CDR3 protein. The top ten clones hold 9% to 15% of a sample with under 350,000 distinct CDR3 sequences, about 17% of them seen once. Material: peripheral blood. The V and J genes are TRBV7-2 and TRBJ2-5; TRBD1 matches 12 bases. The clonotype was recovered from an adult man with Graves' ophthalmopathy. As DNA, the CDR3 is TGTGCCAGCAGCGTCGGGGACAGGGGGCTTGCAGAGACCCAGTACTTC. This gives the protein CASSVGDRGLAETQYF.